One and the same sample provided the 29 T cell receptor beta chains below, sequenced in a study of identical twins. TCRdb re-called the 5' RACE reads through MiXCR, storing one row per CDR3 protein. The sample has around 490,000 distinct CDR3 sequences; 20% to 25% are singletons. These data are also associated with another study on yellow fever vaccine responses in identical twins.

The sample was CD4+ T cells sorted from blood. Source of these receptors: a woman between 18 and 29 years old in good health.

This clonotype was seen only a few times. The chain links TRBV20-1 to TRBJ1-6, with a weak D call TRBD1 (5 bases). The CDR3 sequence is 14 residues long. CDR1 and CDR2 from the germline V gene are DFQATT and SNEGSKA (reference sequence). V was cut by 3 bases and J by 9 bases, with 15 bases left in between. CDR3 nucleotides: TGCAGTGCTAGCAGTCCGGGGGTTGGTTCACCCCTCCACTTT. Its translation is CSASSPGVGSPLHF.

CDR3 region: CASSNTPGTAQTQYF. Here the CDR3 DNA reads TGTGCCAGCAGTAACACCCCCGGGACAGCTCAGACCCAGTACTTC. V is TRBV27 and J is TRBJ2-5, with 7 nucleotides matching TRBD1. The V and J ends lost 5 bases and 6 bases, in that order; junction bases with no gene match: 12. Germline CDR1 MNHEY, CDR2 SMNVEV (reference sequence). The CDR3 is 15 amino acids.

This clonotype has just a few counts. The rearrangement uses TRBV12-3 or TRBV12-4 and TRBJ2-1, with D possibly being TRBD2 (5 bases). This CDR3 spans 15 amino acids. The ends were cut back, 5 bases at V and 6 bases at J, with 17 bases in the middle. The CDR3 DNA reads TGTGCCAGCAGTCCTGGACTCGGCCTCGGCAATGAGCAGTTCTTC. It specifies CASSPGLGLGNEQFF.

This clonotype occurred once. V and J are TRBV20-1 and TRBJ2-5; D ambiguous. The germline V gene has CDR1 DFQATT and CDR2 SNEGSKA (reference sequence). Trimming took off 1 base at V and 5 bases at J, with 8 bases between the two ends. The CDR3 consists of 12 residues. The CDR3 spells CSARAALETQYF. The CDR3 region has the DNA TGCAGTGCTAGAGCAGCCCTTGAGACCCAGTACTTC.

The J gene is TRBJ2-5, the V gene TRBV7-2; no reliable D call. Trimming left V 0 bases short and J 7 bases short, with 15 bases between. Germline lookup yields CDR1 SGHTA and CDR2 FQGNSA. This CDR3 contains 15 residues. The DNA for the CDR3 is TGTGCCAGCAGCTTAGCGCCCCCACAAACTGGGACCCAGTACTTC. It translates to CASSLAPPQTGTQYF.

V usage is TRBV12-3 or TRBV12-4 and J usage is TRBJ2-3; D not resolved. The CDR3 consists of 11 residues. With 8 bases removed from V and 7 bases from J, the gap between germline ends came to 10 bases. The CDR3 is CASPPGYTQYF. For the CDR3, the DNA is TGTGCCAGCCCTCCCGGGTATACGCAGTATTTT.

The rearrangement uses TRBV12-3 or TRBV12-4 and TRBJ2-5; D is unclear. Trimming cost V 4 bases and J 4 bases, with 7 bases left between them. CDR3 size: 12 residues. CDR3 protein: CASSYRVETQYF. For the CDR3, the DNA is TGTGCCAGCAGTTATAGGGTAGAGACCCAGTACTTC.

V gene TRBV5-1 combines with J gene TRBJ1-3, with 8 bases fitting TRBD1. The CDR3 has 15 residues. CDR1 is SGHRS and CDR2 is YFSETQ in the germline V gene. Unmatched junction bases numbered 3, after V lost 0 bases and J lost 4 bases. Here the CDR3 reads CASSLVGQGGNTIYF. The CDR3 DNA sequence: TGCGCCAGCAGCTTGGTCGGACAGGGAGGAAACACCATATATTTT. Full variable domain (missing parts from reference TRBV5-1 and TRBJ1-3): KAGVTQTPRYLIKTRGQQVTLSCSPISGHRSVSWYQQTPGQGLQFLFEYFSETQRNKGNFPGRFSGRQFSNSRSEMNVSTLELGDSALYLCASSLVGQGGNTIYFGEGSWLTVV.

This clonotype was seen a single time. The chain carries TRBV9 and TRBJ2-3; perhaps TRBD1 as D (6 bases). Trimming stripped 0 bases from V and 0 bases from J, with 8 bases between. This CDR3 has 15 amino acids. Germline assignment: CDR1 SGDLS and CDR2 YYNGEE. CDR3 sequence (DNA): TGTGCCAGCAGCGTAGAGGGACAAAGCACAGATACGCAGTATTTT. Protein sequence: CASSVEGQSTDTQYF. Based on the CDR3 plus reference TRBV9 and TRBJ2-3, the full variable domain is DSGVTQTPKHLITATGQRVTLRCSPRSGDLSVYWYQQSLDQGLQFLIQYYNGEERAKGNILERFSAQQFPDLHSELNLSSLELGDSALYFCASSVEGQSTDTQYFGPGTRLTVL.

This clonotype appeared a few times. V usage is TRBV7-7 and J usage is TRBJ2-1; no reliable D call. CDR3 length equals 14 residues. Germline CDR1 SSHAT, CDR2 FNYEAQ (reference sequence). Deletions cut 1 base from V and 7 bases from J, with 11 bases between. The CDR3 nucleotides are TGTGCCAGCAGCTTAGTATCGGCTTCTAATGAGCAGTTCTTC. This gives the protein CASSLVSASNEQFF.

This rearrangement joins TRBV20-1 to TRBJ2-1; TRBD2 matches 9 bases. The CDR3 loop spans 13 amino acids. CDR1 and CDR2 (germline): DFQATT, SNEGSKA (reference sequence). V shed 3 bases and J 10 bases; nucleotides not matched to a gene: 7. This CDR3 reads CSARTGLANEQFF. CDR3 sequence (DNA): TGCAGTGCTAGGACGGGACTAGCAAACGAGCAGTTCTTC.

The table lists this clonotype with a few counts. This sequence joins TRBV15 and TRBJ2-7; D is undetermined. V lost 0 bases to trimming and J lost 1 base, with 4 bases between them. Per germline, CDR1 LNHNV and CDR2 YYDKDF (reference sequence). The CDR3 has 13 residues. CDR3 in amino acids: CATSRDRSYEQYV. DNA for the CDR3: TGTGCCACCAGCAGAGACCGGTCCTACGAGCAGTACGTC.

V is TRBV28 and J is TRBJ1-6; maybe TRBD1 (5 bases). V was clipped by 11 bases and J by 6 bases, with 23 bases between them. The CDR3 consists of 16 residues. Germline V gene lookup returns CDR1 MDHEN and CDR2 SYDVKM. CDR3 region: CAASIVFGQGNSPLHF. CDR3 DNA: TGTGCCGCCAGCATTGTCTTTGGGCAGGGTAATTCACCCCTCCACTTT. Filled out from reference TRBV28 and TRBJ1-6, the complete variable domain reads DVKVTQSSRYLVKRTGEKVFLECVQDMDHENMFWYRQDPGLGLRLIYFSYDVKMKEKGDIPEGYSVSREKKERFSLILESASTNQTSMYLCAASIVFGQGNSPLHFGNGTRLTVT.

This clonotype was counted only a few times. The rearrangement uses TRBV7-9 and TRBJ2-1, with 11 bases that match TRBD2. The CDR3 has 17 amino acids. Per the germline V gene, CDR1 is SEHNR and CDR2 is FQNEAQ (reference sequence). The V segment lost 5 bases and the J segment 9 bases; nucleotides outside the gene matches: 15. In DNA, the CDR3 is TGTGCCAGCAGCCCCTCCGCAACTAGCGGGGGCGGAGGTGAGCAGTTCTTC. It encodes CASSPSATSGGGGEQFF.

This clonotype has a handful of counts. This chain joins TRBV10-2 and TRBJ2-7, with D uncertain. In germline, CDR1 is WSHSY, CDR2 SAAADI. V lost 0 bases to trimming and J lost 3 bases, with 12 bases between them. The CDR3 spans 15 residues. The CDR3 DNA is TGCGCCAGCAGTGAGTCTAACAGAAGACACTACGAGCAGTACGTC. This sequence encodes CASSESNRRHYEQYV.

The CDR3 is CSVARGVTHPLSYEQYF. The CDR3 coding sequence is TGCAGCGTTGCGAGAGGGGTCACCCACCCCTTGAGCTACGAGCAGTACTTC. J is TRBJ2-7 and V is TRBV29-1; tentatively, D is TRBD1 or TRBD2 (5 bases each). Germline V gives CDR1 SQVTM, CDR2 ANQGSEA. The length of the CDR3 is 17 residues. Between the trimmed V and J ends, which lost 4 bases and 3 bases, there was a span of 25 bases.

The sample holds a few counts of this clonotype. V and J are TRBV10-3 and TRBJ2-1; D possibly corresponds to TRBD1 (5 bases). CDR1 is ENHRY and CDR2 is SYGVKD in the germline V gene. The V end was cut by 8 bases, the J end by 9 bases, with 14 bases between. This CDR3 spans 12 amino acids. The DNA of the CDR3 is TGTGCCATCTCTACTGAAGGGGTTGAGCAGTTCTTC. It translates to CAISTEGVEQFF.

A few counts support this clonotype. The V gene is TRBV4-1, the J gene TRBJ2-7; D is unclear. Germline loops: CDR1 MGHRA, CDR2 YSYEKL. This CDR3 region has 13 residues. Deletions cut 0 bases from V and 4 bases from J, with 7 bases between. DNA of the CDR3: TGCGCCAGCAGCCAAGACGCCAGATACGAGCAGTACGTC. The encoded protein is CASSQDARYEQYV.

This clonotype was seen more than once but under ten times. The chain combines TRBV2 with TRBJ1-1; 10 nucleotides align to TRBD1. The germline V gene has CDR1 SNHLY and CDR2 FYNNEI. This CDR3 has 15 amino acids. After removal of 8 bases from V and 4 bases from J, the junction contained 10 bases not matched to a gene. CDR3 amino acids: CASDRDRGLGTEAFF. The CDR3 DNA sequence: TGTGCCAGCGACCGGGACAGGGGTTTAGGCACTGAAGCTTTCTTT.

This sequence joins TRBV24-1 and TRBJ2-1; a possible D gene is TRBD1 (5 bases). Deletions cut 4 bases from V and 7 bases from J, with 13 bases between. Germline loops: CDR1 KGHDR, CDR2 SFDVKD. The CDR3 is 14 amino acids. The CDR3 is CATSDLKQGNEQFF. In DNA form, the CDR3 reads TGTGCCACCAGTGACCTGAAGCAGGGAAATGAGCAGTTCTTC.

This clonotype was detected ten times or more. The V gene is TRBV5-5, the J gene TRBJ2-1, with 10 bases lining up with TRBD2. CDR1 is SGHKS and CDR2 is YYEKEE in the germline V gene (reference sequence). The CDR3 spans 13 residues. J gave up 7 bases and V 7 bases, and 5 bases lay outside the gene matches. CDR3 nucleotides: TGTGCCAGCCGGCTAGCGGGGGAAAATGAGCAGTTCTTC. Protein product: CASRLAGENEQFF. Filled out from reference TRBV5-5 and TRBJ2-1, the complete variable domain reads DAGVTQSPTHLIKTRGQQVTLRCSPISGHKSVSWYQQVLGQGPQFIFQYYEKEERGRGNFPDRFSARQFPNYSSELNVNALLLGDSALYLCASRLAGENEQFFGPGTRLTVL.

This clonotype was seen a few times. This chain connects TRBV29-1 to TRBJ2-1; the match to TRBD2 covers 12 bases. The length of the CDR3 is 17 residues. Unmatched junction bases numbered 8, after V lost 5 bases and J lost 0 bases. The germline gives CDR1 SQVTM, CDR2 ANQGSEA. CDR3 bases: TGCAGCGTTCCGACTAGCGGGAGACCCAGCTCCTACAATGAGCAGTTCTTC. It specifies CSVPTSGRPSSYNEQFF.

Written as DNA, the CDR3 is TGTGCCAGCAGCCAAGGGCCGGGGGCAGGGCGTGATGAGCAGTTCTTC. Translated: CASSQGPGAGRDEQFF. V gene TRBV14 combines with J gene TRBJ2-1, with D perhaps being TRBD1 or TRBD2 (6 bases each). CDR1 and CDR2 from the germline V gene are SGHDN and FVKESK. The CDR3 spans 16 residues. The V and J ends lost 1 base and 8 bases respectively, with 18 bases between them.

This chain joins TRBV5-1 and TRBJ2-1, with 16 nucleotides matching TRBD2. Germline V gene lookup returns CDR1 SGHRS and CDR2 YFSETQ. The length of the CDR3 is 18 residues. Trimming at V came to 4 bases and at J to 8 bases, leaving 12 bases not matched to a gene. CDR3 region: CASSTPGLAGGYADEQFF. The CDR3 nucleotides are TGCGCCAGCAGCACCCCGGGACTAGCGGGAGGGTATGCCGATGAGCAGTTCTTC.

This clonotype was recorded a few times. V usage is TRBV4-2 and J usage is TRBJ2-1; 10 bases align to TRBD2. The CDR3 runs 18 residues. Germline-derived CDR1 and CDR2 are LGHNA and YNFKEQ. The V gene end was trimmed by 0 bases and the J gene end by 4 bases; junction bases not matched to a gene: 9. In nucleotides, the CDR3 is TGTGCCAGCAGCCAAGAGCCTATAGCGGGGGGAGATTACAATGAGCAGTTCTTC. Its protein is CASSQEPIAGGDYNEQFF.

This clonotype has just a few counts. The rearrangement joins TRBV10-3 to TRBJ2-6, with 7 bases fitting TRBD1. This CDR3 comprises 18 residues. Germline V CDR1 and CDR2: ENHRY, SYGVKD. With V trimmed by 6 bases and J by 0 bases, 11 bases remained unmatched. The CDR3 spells CAIRDDRARSSGANVLTF. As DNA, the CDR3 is TGTGCCATCAGGGACGACAGGGCGCGAAGCTCTGGGGCCAACGTCCTGACTTTC.

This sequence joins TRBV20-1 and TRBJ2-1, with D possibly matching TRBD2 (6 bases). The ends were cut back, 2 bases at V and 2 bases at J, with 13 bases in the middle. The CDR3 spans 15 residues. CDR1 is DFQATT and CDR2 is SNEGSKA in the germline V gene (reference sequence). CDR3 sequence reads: CSARSGLSTYNEQFF. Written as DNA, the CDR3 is TGCAGTGCTAGATCGGGACTCTCCACCTACAATGAGCAGTTCTTC.

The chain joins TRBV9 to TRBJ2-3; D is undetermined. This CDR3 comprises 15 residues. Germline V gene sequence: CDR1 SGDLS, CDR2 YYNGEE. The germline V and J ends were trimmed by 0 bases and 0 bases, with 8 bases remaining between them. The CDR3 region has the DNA TGTGCCAGCAGCGTAGGGGTCGTGAGCACAGATACGCAGTATTTT. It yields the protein CASSVGVVSTDTQYF.

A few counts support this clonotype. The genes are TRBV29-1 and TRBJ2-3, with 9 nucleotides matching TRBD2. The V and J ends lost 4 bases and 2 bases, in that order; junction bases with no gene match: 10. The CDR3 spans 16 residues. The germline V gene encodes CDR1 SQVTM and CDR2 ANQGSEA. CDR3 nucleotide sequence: TGCAGCGTTGTCGTTGGCCTAGCGGGGAACACAGATACGCAGTATTTT. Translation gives CSVVVGLAGNTDTQYF.